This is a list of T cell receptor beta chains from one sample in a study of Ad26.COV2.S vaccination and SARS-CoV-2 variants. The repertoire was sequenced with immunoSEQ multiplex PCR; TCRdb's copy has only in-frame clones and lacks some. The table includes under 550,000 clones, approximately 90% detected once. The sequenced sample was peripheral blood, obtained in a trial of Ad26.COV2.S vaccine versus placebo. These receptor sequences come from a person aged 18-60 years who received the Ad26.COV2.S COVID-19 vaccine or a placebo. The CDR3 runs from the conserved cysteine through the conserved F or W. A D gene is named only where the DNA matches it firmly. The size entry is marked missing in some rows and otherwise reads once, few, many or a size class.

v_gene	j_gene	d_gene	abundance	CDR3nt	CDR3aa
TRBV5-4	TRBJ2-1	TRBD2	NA	TGTGCCAGCAGCTTTAGCGGGGGGGCAGTCAATGAGCAGTTCTTC	CASSFSGGAVNEQFF
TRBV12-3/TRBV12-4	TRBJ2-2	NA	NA	TGTGCCAGCAGCAGGGTACGCACCGGGGAGCTGTTTTTT	CASSRVRTGELFF
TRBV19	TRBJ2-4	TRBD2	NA	TGTGCCAGTGGACTAGCGAACAAAAACATTCAGTACTTC	CASGLANKNIQYF
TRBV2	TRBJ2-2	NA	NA	TGTGCCAGCAGCCTGGAGGGGGGGTCCGGGGAGCTGTTTTTT	CASSLEGGSGELFF
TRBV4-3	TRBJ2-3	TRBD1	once	TGCGCCAGCAGCCAAGGGCCGGGACAGGGAGACACAGATACGCAGTATTTT	CASSQGPGQGDTDTQYF
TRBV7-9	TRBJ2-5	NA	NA	TGTGCCAGCAGCACACGGGGAGGGGGCACAGAGACCCAGTACTTC	CASSTRGGGTETQYF
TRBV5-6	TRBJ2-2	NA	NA	TGTGCCAGTGGTAGGGGGGAGCTGTTTTTT	CASGRGELFF
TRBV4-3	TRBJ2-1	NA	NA	TGCGCCAGCAGCCTAGAGAACTGGCAGGAATACAATGAGCAGTTCTTC	CASSLENWQEYNEQFF
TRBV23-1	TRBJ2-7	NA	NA	TGCGCCAGCAGTAGTTTCAAGTGCTACGAGCAGTACTTC	CASSSFKCYEQYF
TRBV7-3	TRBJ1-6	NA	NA	TGTGCCAGCAGCTTTGACCAGGGCCCCTATAATTCACCCCTCCACTTT	CASSFDQGPYNSPLHF
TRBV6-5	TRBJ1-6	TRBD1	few	TGTGCCAGCAGTTACTCCACAGGGGAGCTTTCACCCCTCCACTTT	CASSYSTGELSPLHF
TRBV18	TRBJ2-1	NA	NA	TGTGCCAGCTCACCACCAGGTTCCAGGGGTGATGAGCAGTTCTTC	CASSPPGSRGDEQFF
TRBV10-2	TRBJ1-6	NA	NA	TGCGCCAGTTCGGGGAATTCACCCCTCCACTTT	CASSGNSPLHF
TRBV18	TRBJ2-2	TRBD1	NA	TGTGCCAGCTGGACAGGGAAGACCGGGGAGCTGTTTTTT	CASWTGKTGELFF
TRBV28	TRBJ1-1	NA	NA	TGTGCCAGCAGTTTAGCGGGATATAGGACTGAAGCTTTCTTT	CASSLAGYRTEAFF
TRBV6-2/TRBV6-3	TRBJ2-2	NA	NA	TGTGCCAGCAGTTACGGGGACCCTGGGACCGGGGAGCTGTTTTTT	CASSYGDPGTGELFF
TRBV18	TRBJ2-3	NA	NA	TGTGCCAGCTCACCAGGGGATACGCAGTATTTT	CASSPGDTQYF
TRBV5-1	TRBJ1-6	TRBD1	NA	TGCGCCAGCAGCAGGGGACAGGATAATTCACCCCTCCACTTT	CASSRGQDNSPLHF
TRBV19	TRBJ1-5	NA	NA	TGTGCCAGTTCTAGGGACATTAGCAATCAGCCCCAGCATTTT	CASSRDISNQPQHF
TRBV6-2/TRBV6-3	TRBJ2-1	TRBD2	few	TGTGCCAGCAGTTACTCCGCGGGGGGCGCCAATGAGCAGTTCTTC	CASSYSAGGANEQFF
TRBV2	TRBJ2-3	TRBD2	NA	TGTGCCAGCAGTCCCTGGGGGCGGGGGGCTGTAGATACGCAGTATTTT	CASSPWGRGAVDTQYF
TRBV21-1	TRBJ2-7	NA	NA	TGTGCCAGCAGCAAACAAAATACAGGGAGCTCCTACGAGCAGTACTTC	CASSKQNTGSSYEQYF
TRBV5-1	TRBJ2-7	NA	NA	TGCGCCAGCAGCTTGATTGGGTCGACAGCCTACGAGCAGTACTTC	CASSLIGSTAYEQYF
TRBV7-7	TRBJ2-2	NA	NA	TGTGCCAGCAGTCCCTCGGCAGCGAACACCGGGGAGCTGTTTTTT	CASSPSAANTGELFF
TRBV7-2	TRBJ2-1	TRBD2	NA	TGTGCCAGCAGCTTAAGGACTAGCGGAGGCCCCCACAATGAGCAGTTCTTC	CASSLRTSGGPHNEQFF
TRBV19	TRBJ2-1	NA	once	TGTGCCAGTAGTATAGGCACCAGGGGCACCTACAATGAGCAGTTCTTC	CASSIGTRGTYNEQFF
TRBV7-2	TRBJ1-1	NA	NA	TGTGCCAGCAGCTTATGGGGTACGGAGAACACTGAAGCTTTCTTT	CASSLWGTENTEAFF
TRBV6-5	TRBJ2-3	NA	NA	TGTGCCAGCAGTTACTCCCGGGCAACAGATACGCAGTATTTT	CASSYSRATDTQYF
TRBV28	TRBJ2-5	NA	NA	TGTGCCAGCAGTTTCCTAGACCTTCTGTCCTCAACGGAGACCCAGTACTTC	CASSFLDLLSSTETQYF
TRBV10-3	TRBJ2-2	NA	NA	TGTGCCACTCGGGACGGAGATTCCGGGGAGCTGTTTTTT	CATRDGDSGELFF
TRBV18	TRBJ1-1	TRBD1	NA	TGTGCCAGCTCACCGGACAGGAAATTGGAGATGAACACTGAAGCTTTCTTT	CASSPDRKLEMNTEAFF
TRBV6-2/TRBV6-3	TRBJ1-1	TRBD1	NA	TGTGCCAGCAGTTATAGGACCGGACAGGGCGAAATCTTT	CASSYRTGQGEIF
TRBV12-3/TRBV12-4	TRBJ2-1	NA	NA	TGTGCCAGCAGTTCAGTAACTGGGGAGCAGTTCTTC	CASSSVTGEQFF
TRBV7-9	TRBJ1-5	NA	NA	TGTGCCAGCAGCTTATCATCAAATCAGCCCCAGCATTTT	CASSLSSNQPQHF
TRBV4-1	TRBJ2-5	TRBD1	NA	TGCGCCAGCAGCCAAAAGGCCGGGACAGGAAAAGAGACCCAGTACTTC	CASSQKAGTGKETQYF
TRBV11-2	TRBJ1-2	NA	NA	TGTGCCAGCAGCTTAGAACCACGGGGGATTCGCGGCTACACCTTC	CASSLEPRGIRGYTF
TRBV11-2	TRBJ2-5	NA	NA	TGTGCCAGCAGCTTAGGTTTGGGTTTCGGAGACCAAGAGACCCAGTACTTC	CASSLGLGFGDQETQYF
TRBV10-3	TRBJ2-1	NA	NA	TGTGCCATCAGGGATTCTAATGAGCAGTTCTTC	CAIRDSNEQFF
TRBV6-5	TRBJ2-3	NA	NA	TGTGCCAGCAGTTACGGGACGGATAGCACAGATACGCAGTATTTT	CASSYGTDSTDTQYF
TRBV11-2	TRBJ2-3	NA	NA	TGTGCCAGCAGCATGAATAGAGGGACAGATACGCAGTATTTT	CASSMNRGTDTQYF
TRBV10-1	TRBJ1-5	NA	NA	TGCGCCAGCAGTCAAGGGGCCCACCAGCCCCAGCATTTT	CASSQGAHQPQHF
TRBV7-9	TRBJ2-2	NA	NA	TGTGCCAGCAGGTCCGAAGGAAACACCGGGGAGCTGTTTTTT	CASRSEGNTGELFF
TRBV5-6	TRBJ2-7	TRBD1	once	TGTGCCAGCAGCTTGGTGTATCCGGGACAGGGGTCGGACGAGCAGTACTTC	CASSLVYPGQGSDEQYF
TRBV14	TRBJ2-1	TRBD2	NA	TGTGCCAGCAGCCAAGACCTAGCGGGGGAGAATGAGCAGTTCTTC	CASSQDLAGENEQFF